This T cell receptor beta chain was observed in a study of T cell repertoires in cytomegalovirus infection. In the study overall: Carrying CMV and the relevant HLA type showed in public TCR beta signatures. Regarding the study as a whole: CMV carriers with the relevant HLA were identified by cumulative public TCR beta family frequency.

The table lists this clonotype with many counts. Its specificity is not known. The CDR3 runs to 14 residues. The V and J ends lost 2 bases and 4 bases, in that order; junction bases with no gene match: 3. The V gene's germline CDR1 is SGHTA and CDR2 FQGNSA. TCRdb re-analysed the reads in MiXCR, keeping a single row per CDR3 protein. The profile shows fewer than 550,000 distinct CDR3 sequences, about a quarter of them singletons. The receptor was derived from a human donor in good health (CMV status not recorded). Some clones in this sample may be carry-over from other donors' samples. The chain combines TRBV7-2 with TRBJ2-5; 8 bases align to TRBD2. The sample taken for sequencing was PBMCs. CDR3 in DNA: TGTGCCAGCAGCTTACAGCTAGCGGGAGAGACCCAGTACTTC. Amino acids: CASSLQLAGETQYF.